This is a list of T cell receptor beta chains from one sample in a study of Ad26.COV2.S vaccination and SARS-CoV-2 variants. The assay was immunoSEQ multiplex PCR, and TCRdb's table has in-frame clones only and misses some. Of about 420,000 clones in the sample, roughly 90% were seen once. Material: peripheral blood, obtained in a trial of Ad26.COV2.S vaccine versus placebo. The receptors stem from a person between 18 and 59 years old who received the Ad26.COV2.S COVID-19 vaccine or a placebo. The CDR3 runs from the conserved cysteine through the conserved F or W. D genes are given only for firm matches. Some rows have no size entry. The others give once, few or many, or a class for an expanded clone.

J gene: TRBJ2-6; D gene: NA; V gene: TRBV7-8; clone size: NA; CDR3 protein: CASSSTGANVLTF; CDR3 DNA: TGTGCCAGCAGCTCGACTGGGGCCAACGTCCTGACTTTC
J gene: TRBJ2-7; D gene: NA; V gene: TRBV19; clone size: NA; CDR3 protein: CASSIAPDSYEQYF; CDR3 DNA: TGTGCCAGTAGTATAGCGCCGGACTCCTACGAGCAGTACTTC
J gene: TRBJ1-3; D gene: NA; V gene: TRBV3-1/TRBV3-2; clone size: NA; CDR3 protein: CASSEGFGNTIYF; CDR3 DNA: TGTGCCAGCAGTGAGGGTTTTGGAAACACCATATATTTT
J gene: TRBJ2-7; D gene: NA; V gene: TRBV5-6; clone size: few; CDR3 protein: CASSELQGLYEQYF; CDR3 DNA: TGTGCCAGCAGCGAGCTGCAGGGACTCTACGAGCAGTACTTC
J gene: TRBJ2-1; D gene: TRBD1; V gene: TRBV28; clone size: once; CDR3 protein: CASSPNRWTGDDEQFF; CDR3 DNA: TGTGCCAGCAGTCCCAATCGCTGGACAGGGGATGATGAGCAGTTCTTC
J gene: TRBJ2-7; D gene: NA; V gene: TRBV5-5; clone size: NA; CDR3 protein: CASSFGGGFSYEQYF; CDR3 DNA: TGTGCCAGCAGCTTTGGTGGGGGCTTCTCCTACGAGCAGTACTTC
J gene: TRBJ1-3; D gene: NA; V gene: TRBV7-8; clone size: NA; CDR3 protein: CASSPSMSSGNTIYF; CDR3 DNA: TGTGCCAGCAGCCCCTCCATGTCCTCTGGAAACACCATATATTTT
J gene: TRBJ2-5; D gene: TRBD2; V gene: TRBV19; clone size: NA; CDR3 protein: CASSTPGLGGRETQYF; CDR3 DNA: TGTGCCAGTAGTACTCCGGGACTAGGGGGACGAGAGACCCAGTACTTC
J gene: TRBJ2-3; D gene: NA; V gene: TRBV15; clone size: once; CDR3 protein: CATSRDPPGALTDTQYF; CDR3 DNA: TGTGCCACCAGCAGAGATCCCCCAGGGGCCCTCACAGATACGCAGTATTTT
J gene: TRBJ2-5; D gene: NA; V gene: TRBV29-1; clone size: few; CDR3 protein: CSVGNTGFQETQYF; CDR3 DNA: TGCAGCGTTGGGAACACAGGGTTCCAAGAGACCCAGTACTTC
J gene: TRBJ2-7; D gene: TRBD2; V gene: TRBV4-1; clone size: NA; CDR3 protein: CASSQEGASGDRRGEQYF; CDR3 DNA: TGCGCCAGCAGCCAAGAAGGCGCTAGCGGGGACCGTAGGGGCGAGCAGTACTTC
J gene: TRBJ2-3; D gene: TRBD1; V gene: TRBV7-2; clone size: once; CDR3 protein: CASSPEGANTQYF; CDR3 DNA: TGTGCCAGCAGCCCAGAGGGGGCAAATACGCAGTATTTT
J gene: TRBJ2-3; D gene: NA; V gene: TRBV9; clone size: NA; CDR3 protein: CASSVATVVTDTQYF; CDR3 DNA: TGTGCCAGCAGCGTTGCGACAGTTGTCACAGATACGCAGTATTTT
J gene: TRBJ2-7; D gene: NA; V gene: TRBV4-3; clone size: NA; CDR3 protein: CASSLLTQGEQYF; CDR3 DNA: TGCGCCAGCAGCTTGCTCACTCAGGGAGAGCAGTACTTC
J gene: TRBJ2-1; D gene: NA; V gene: TRBV6-2/TRBV6-3; clone size: NA; CDR3 protein: CASSTLGSHEQFF; CDR3 DNA: TGTGCCAGCAGTACCCTAGGGAGTCATGAGCAGTTCTTC
J gene: TRBJ2-2; D gene: NA; V gene: TRBV4-3; clone size: NA; CDR3 protein: CASSQPGLNTGELFF; CDR3 DNA: TGCGCCAGCTCTCAGCCGGGACTCAACACCGGGGAGCTGTTTTTT
J gene: TRBJ2-6; D gene: NA; V gene: TRBV7-6; clone size: NA; CDR3 protein: CASSDRGSGANVLTF; CDR3 DNA: TGTGCCAGCAGCGACCGGGGCTCTGGGGCCAACGTCCTGACTTTC
J gene: TRBJ1-2; D gene: TRBD1; V gene: TRBV11-1; clone size: NA; CDR3 protein: CASSPYPTGAYGYTF; CDR3 DNA: TGTGCCAGCAGCCCCTACCCGACAGGGGCCTATGGCTACACCTTC
J gene: TRBJ2-3; D gene: NA; V gene: TRBV4-1; clone size: NA; CDR3 protein: CASSQVVGQGWPLVTDTQYF; CDR3 DNA: TGCGCCAGCAGCCAAGTGGTGGGGCAGGGTTGGCCCCTCGTTACAGATACGCAGTATTTT
J gene: TRBJ1-2; D gene: NA; V gene: TRBV29-1; clone size: NA; CDR3 protein: CSAGDNYGYTF; CDR3 DNA: TGCAGCGCGGGAGACAACTATGGCTACACCTTC
J gene: TRBJ2-3; D gene: NA; V gene: TRBV15; clone size: NA; CDR3 protein: CATSRPPPSTDTQYF; CDR3 DNA: TGTGCCACCAGCAGGCCTCCGCCTAGCACAGATACGCAGTATTTT
J gene: TRBJ2-5; D gene: NA; V gene: TRBV30; clone size: NA; CDR3 protein: CAWRVGTGETQYF; CDR3 DNA: TGTGCCTGGAGAGTGGGGACCGGAGAGACCCAGTACTTC
J gene: TRBJ1-4; D gene: NA; V gene: TRBV7-9; clone size: NA; CDR3 protein: CASSRPDGEKLFF; CDR3 DNA: TGTGCCAGCAGCCGCCCGGACGGCGAAAAACTGTTTTTT
J gene: TRBJ1-3; D gene: NA; V gene: TRBV5-1; clone size: NA; CDR3 protein: CASSPSDISGNTIYF; CDR3 DNA: TGCGCCAGCAGCCCTTCTGACATCTCTGGAAACACCATATATTTT
J gene: TRBJ1-6; D gene: NA; V gene: TRBV10-1; clone size: few; CDR3 protein: CASSDRPLHF; CDR3 DNA: TGCGCCAGCAGTGATAGGCCCCTCCACTTT
J gene: TRBJ1-5; D gene: NA; V gene: TRBV4-3; clone size: once; CDR3 protein: CASSQVADSNQPQHF; CDR3 DNA: TGCGCCAGCAGCCAAGTGGCGGATAGCAATCAGCCCCAGCATTTT
J gene: TRBJ2-1; D gene: TRBD1; V gene: TRBV7-2; clone size: NA; CDR3 protein: CASSNRDRGKSSYNEQFF; CDR3 DNA: TGTGCCAGCAGCAACCGGGACAGGGGTAAATCGAGCTACAATGAGCAGTTCTTC
J gene: TRBJ2-1; D gene: NA; V gene: TRBV12-3/TRBV12-4; clone size: NA; CDR3 protein: CASSLSLGEEFF; CDR3 DNA: TGTGCCAGCAGTTTATCCCTAGGCGAAGAGTTCTTC
J gene: TRBJ2-4; D gene: TRBD1; V gene: TRBV29-1; clone size: NA; CDR3 protein: CSVRTGLAKNIQYF; CDR3 DNA: TGCAGCGTGCGGACAGGGCTAGCCAAAAACATTCAGTACTTC
J gene: TRBJ1-3; D gene: NA; V gene: TRBV11-2; clone size: NA; CDR3 protein: CASSSLTWRWDSGNTIYF; CDR3 DNA: TGTGCCAGCAGCTCCCTAACATGGCGTTGGGATTCTGGAAACACCATATATTTT
J gene: TRBJ2-7; D gene: TRBD1; V gene: TRBV14; clone size: NA; CDR3 protein: CASSPFGTGPHEQYF; CDR3 DNA: TGTGCCAGCAGCCCTTTCGGGACAGGGCCTCACGAGCAGTACTTC
J gene: TRBJ2-1; D gene: TRBD2; V gene: TRBV5-1; clone size: NA; CDR3 protein: CASSLGLAGGPVSYNEQFF; CDR3 DNA: TGCGCCAGCAGCTTGGGACTAGCGGGGGGGCCGGTCTCCTACAATGAGCAGTTCTTC
J gene: TRBJ1-5; D gene: NA; V gene: TRBV25-1; clone size: NA; CDR3 protein: CATRGGNQPQHF; CDR3 DNA: TGTGCCACCCGGGGGGGCAATCAGCCCCAGCATTTT
J gene: TRBJ2-7; D gene: TRBD1; V gene: TRBV19; clone size: NA; CDR3 protein: CASSIGGTALPYEQYF; CDR3 DNA: TGTGCCAGTAGTATAGGAGGGACAGCCCTTCCGTACGAGCAGTACTTC
J gene: TRBJ2-1; D gene: NA; V gene: TRBV6-2/TRBV6-3; clone size: NA; CDR3 protein: CASSSQDRPNRNEQFF; CDR3 DNA: TGTGCCAGCAGTTCCCAGGACAGACCTAATAGGAATGAGCAGTTCTTC
J gene: TRBJ2-7; D gene: NA; V gene: TRBV20-1; clone size: NA; CDR3 protein: CSASGRGENEQYF; CDR3 DNA: TGCAGTGCTAGTGGGAGGGGGGAAAACGAGCAGTACTTC
J gene: TRBJ2-1; D gene: NA; V gene: TRBV2; clone size: NA; CDR3 protein: CASRKDSHNEQFF; CDR3 DNA: TGTGCCAGCAGGAAGGACAGCCATAATGAGCAGTTCTTC
J gene: TRBJ1-2; D gene: NA; V gene: TRBV10-3; clone size: NA; CDR3 protein: CAIRMDPNLGYTF; CDR3 DNA: TGTGCCATTCGAATGGATCCCAATCTCGGCTACACCTTC
J gene: TRBJ2-1; D gene: TRBD2; V gene: TRBV30; clone size: NA; CDR3 protein: CAWSVGTSGFNEQFF; CDR3 DNA: TGTGCCTGGAGTGTAGGGACTAGCGGGTTTAATGAGCAGTTCTTC
J gene: TRBJ2-7; D gene: TRBD1; V gene: TRBV6-5; clone size: NA; CDR3 protein: CASRRQGVGEQYF; CDR3 DNA: TGTGCCAGCAGGCGACAGGGAGTGGGCGAGCAGTACTTC
J gene: TRBJ2-3; D gene: NA; V gene: TRBV5-4; clone size: NA; CDR3 protein: CASSSDPSADTQYF; CDR3 DNA: TGTGCCAGCAGCTCGGACCCTAGCGCAGATACGCAGTATTTT
J gene: TRBJ1-3; D gene: NA; V gene: TRBV20-1; clone size: NA; CDR3 protein: CSASSDQSGNTIYF; CDR3 DNA: TGCAGTGCTAGTTCGGACCAATCTGGAAACACCATATATTTT
J gene: TRBJ1-5; D gene: NA; V gene: TRBV6-2/TRBV6-3; clone size: once; CDR3 protein: CASSTGRTYMQPQHF; CDR3 DNA: TGTGCCAGCAGTACGGGACGGACCTATATGCAGCCCCAGCATTTT